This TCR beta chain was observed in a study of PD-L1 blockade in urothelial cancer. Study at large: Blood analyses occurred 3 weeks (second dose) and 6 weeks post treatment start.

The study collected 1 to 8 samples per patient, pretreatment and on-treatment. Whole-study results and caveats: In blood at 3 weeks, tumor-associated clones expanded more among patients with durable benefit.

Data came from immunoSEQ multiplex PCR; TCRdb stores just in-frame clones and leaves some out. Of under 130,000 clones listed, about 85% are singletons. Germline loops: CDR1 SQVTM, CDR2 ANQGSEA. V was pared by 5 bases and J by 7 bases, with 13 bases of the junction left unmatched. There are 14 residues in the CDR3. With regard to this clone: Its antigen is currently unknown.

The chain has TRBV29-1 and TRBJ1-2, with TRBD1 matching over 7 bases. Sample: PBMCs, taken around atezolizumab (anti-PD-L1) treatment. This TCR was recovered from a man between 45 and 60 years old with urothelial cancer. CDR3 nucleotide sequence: TGCAGCGTTACGCTACAGGGGATGGTAGGTGGCTACACCTTC. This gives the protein CSVTLQGMVGGYTF. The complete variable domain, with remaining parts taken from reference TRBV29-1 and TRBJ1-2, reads SAVISQKPSRDICQRGTSLTIQCQVDSQVTMMFWYRQQPGQSLTLIATANQGSEATYESGFVIDKFPISRPNLTFSTLTVSNMSPEDSSIYLCSVTLQGMVGGYTFGSGTRLTVV.